The T cell receptor (beta chain) described here comes from a study of regulatory T cells in long-lasting Graves disease. V lost 4 bases to trimming and J lost 4 bases; unmatched junction nucleotides: 5. The CDR3 extends over 14 amino acids. Germline V lookup: CDR1 KGHSH, CDR2 LQKENI. Regarding this clonotype: Its antigen remains unknown.

Arm-PCR of CDR3 regions and iRepertoire HTBI primers were used to build TCR beta libraries. Methods used by the authors: Identification of gene segments yielded approximately 62 TRBV and 13 to 15 TRBJ across samples. One entry per CDR3 protein, called by TCRdb with MiXCR from the multiplex PCR reads. TCRdb, not the original authors, processed these V and J calls. The table lists 350,000 to 450,000 distinct CDR3 sequences, roughly 20% of them singletons, with around 30% in the top ten. Study-wide points: Favoring TRBV28, TRBJ1-2 and TRBJ2-5 was a feature seen in persistent disease. TCR diversity was lower in persistent than newly diagnosed Graves' disease.

The time point was: persistent/refractory GD, antithyroid drugs over 5 years with positive TRAb. Extracted RNA from PBMCs served as the source of the TCR library. The source of the patients was an endocrinology department in Xi'an, China. This sequence originates from a middle-aged woman with Graves disease. J is TRBJ1-2 and V is TRBV18, with TRBD1 matching over 8 bases. This sample comprised peripheral blood mononuclear cells (PBMCs), obtained when the disease was refractory, from a patient treated with antithyroid drugs. The CDR3, as DNA: TGTGCCAGCTCACGGACAGGGAGGACCTATGGCTACACCTTC. Protein: CASSRTGRTYGYTF.